This entry lists 10 T cell receptor beta chains sequenced from one sample in a study of shared clonotypes between healthy human individuals. Libraries were prepared by immunoSEQ multiplex PCR; TCRdb keeps only in-frame clonotypes and omits some of them. The sample comprises millions of clones, approximately 95% of which are singletons, and 0.3% to 0.4% rests with the top ten. The sequenced material came from naive CD4+ T cells from PBMCs. Subset given: CD45RA+ positively selected. Every receptor here comes from a man between 18 and 35 years old in good health. Some clones in this sample may be carry-over from other donors' samples.

V usage is TRBV6-1 and J usage is TRBJ1-4; TRBD1 might be the D (5 bases). V lost 5 bases, J lost 5 bases, and 12 bases lay in between. CDR3 length: 14 amino acids. Germline assignment: CDR1 MNHNS and CDR2 SASEGT. CDR3 bases: TGTGCCAGCAGTTCTCCGGGACGAAATGAAAAACTGTTTTTT. This codes for CASSSPGRNEKLFF.

The chain has TRBV19 and TRBJ1-3, with a weak D call TRBD1 (5 bases). This CDR3 has 15 amino acids. Germline values: CDR1 LNHDA, CDR2 SQIVND (reference sequence). V lost 6 bases, J lost 0 bases, and 12 bases lay in between. The CDR3 bases are TGTGCCAGTAGGACAGCAGCAATCTCTGGAAACACCATATATTTT. Translated: CASRTAAISGNTIYF.

This chain connects TRBV5-4 to TRBJ2-1; perhaps TRBD2 as D (6 bases). CDR1 is SGHNT, CDR2 YYREEE, per germline (reference sequence). The CDR3 covers 14 residues. The V gene lost 6 bases and the J gene lost 1 base, with 11 bases spanning the gap. The CDR3 region is CASTIADSYNEQFF. The CDR3, as DNA: TGTGCCAGCACCATAGCGGATTCCTACAATGAGCAGTTCTTC.

This chain uses TRBV5-1 with TRBJ1-1; D may be TRBD1 (5 bases). V lost 7 bases, J lost 4 bases, and 8 bases lay in between. Germline V lookup: CDR1 SGHRS, CDR2 YFSETQ. The CDR3 totals 11 residues. The chain's CDR3 is CASAGGTEAFF. Written as DNA, the CDR3 is TGCGCCAGCGCGGGGGGCACTGAAGCTTTCTTT.

V is TRBV9 and J is TRBJ2-2, with no clear D. V was trimmed by 0 bases and J by 1 base, leaving 7 bases between them. This CDR3 is 15 amino acids long. Germline CDR1 and CDR2: SGDLS and YYNGEE. CDR3 DNA sequence: TGTGCCAGCAGCGTAGCCCCTAAGAACACCGGGGAGCTGTTTTTT. Its protein product is CASSVAPKNTGELFF.

V is TRBV18 and J is TRBJ2-1, with D perhaps assigned TRBD1 or TRBD2 (5 bases each). V was clipped by 4 bases and J by 9 bases, with 19 bases between them. The length of the CDR3 is 15 residues. The germline CDR1 and CDR2 sequences are KGHSH and LQKENI. The CDR3 loop reads CASSRGTGLGSEQFF. DNA of the CDR3: TGTGCCAGCTCACGGGGAACGGGGCTAGGTAGTGAGCAGTTCTTC.

The chain links TRBV6-1 to TRBJ1-1, with TRBD1 matching 9 bases. Germline V CDR1 and CDR2: MNHNS, SASEGT. The V gene end was trimmed by 6 bases and the J gene end by 4 bases; junction bases not matched to a gene: 6. The CDR3 is 14 amino acids. The chain's CDR3 is CASSRQGDGTEAFF. CDR3 sequence (DNA): TGTGCCAGCAGCCGACAGGGGGATGGCACTGAAGCTTTCTTT.

In the case of this clone: This sample also contains other DNA sequences that code for the same CDR3. This rearrangement joins TRBV7-3 to TRBJ1-2, with 9 bases lining up with TRBD1. J was trimmed by 5 bases and V by 2 bases; bases with no gene match: 0. Germline loops: CDR1 SGHTA, CDR2 FQGTGA. The CDR3 loop spans 13 amino acids. CDR3 amino acids: CASSLGQGYGYTF. Written as DNA, the CDR3 is TGTGCCAGCAGCTTAGGACAGGGGTATGGCTACACCTTC.

The chain has TRBV5-1 and TRBJ1-5, with D possibly matching TRBD1 (6 bases). V lost 0 bases to trimming and J lost 3 bases, with 10 bases between them. The CDR3 consists of 15 residues. Germline-derived CDR1 and CDR2 are SGHRS and YFSETQ. The CDR3 region has the DNA TGCGCCAGCAGCTTGGGGGACATTGCCAATCAGCCCCAGCATTTT. Translation gives CASSLGDIANQPQHF.

This clone turned up a few times. The sample contains more than one DNA sequence encoding this CDR3. The rearrangement joins TRBV10-1 to TRBJ1-5, with unresolved D. Germline V gene data show CDR1 as WNHNN and CDR2 as SYGVQD (reference sequence). V was cut by 3 bases and J by 4 bases, with 7 bases left in between. The CDR3 totals 13 residues. CDR3: CASSESGNQPQHF. The CDR3 DNA reads TGCGCCAGCAGTGAATCTGGGAATCAGCCCCAGCATTTT.